This is a list of T cell receptor beta chains from one sample in a study of T cell repertoires in cytomegalovirus infection. Each CDR3 protein is one row after TCRdb ran MiXCR on the reads. The sample lists roughly 200,000 distinct CDR3 sequences, roughly 9% seen once, with about 4.6% in the top ten. The sequenced sample consisted of PBMCs. All receptors come from a human donor in good health (CMV status not recorded). Some clones in this sample may be carry-over from other donors' samples. Both conserved end residues are part of each CDR3. The D gene is left open where the match is weak. Not every row has a clone size; where given, it reads once, few, many or a size class.

v_gene	j_gene	d_gene	abundance	CDR3aa	CDR3nt
TRBV19	TRBJ1-3	.	many	CASIGQFNSGNTIYF	TGTGCCAGTATCGGGCAGTTCAACTCTGGAAACACCATATATTTT
TRBV2	TRBJ1-2	.	.	CASTREIVNYGYTF	TGTGCCAGCACAAGGGAGATTGTCAACTATGGCTACACCTTC
TRBV7-3	TRBJ2-3	.	.	CASSLRGQGLHQAIGTDTQYF	TGTGCCAGCAGCTTAAGAGGACAGGGACTACATCAAGCCATAGGCACAGATACGCAGTATTTT
TRBV19	TRBJ2-7	TRBD1	many	CASKPTGRYEQYF	TGTGCCAGTAAACCGACAGGGAGATACGAGCAGTACTTC
TRBV9	TRBJ1-3	TRBD1	.	CASSVAGGQRSSGNTIYF	TGTGCCAGCAGCGTAGCCGGGGGACAGAGAAGCTCTGGAAACACCATATATTTT
TRBV7-8	TRBJ2-3	TRBD2	many	CASSGTSGSHMGTDTQYF	TGTGCCAGCAGCGGGACTAGCGGGTCCCACATGGGCACAGATACGCAGTATTTT
TRBV7-9	TRBJ2-5	.	many	CASREIGVQETQYF	TGTGCCAGCAGGGAAATCGGGGTACAAGAGACCCAGTACTTC
TRBV7-8	TRBJ1-4	.	many	CASSPDGRNEKLFF	TGTGCCAGCAGCCCCGACGGAAGAAATGAAAAACTGTTTTTT
TRBV4-2	TRBJ2-7	TRBD2	many	CASSQVPSGRASYEQYF	TGTGCCAGCAGCCAAGTCCCCAGCGGGAGGGCTTCCTACGAGCAGTACTTC
TRBV7-9	TRBJ2-1	.	many	CASSGSGASYNEQFF	TGTGCCAGCAGCGGGAGCGGAGCCTCCTACAATGAGCAGTTCTTC
TRBV20-1	TRBJ1-1	.	once	CSARDPGLSTEAFF	TGCAGTGCTAGAGATCCAGGTTTGAGCACTGAAGCTTTCTTT
TRBV6-2/TRBV6-3	TRBJ1-5	.	.	CASSYWTERPYSNQPQHF	TGTGCCAGCAGTTACTGGACCGAAAGACCTTATAGCAATCAGCCCCAGCATTTT
TRBV29-1	TRBJ2-1	.	.	CSVAGTLYNEQFF	TGCAGCGTCGCGGGGACACTTTACAATGAGCAGTTCTTC
TRBV12-3/TRBV12-4	TRBJ2-3	.	.	CASSLDSFRQYF	TGTGCCAGCAGTTTGGATAGTTTCAGGCAGTATTTT
TRBV20-1	TRBJ1-4	TRBD1	few	CSASRGKANEKLFF	TGCAGTGCTAGCAGGGGGAAAGCTAATGAAAAACTGTTTTTT
TRBV20-1	TRBJ2-7	TRBD2	few	CSARGKAGTSRIEAYEQYF	TGCAGTGCTAGAGGCAAAGCCGGGACTAGCCGGATAGAAGCCTACGAGCAGTACTTC
TRBV7-9	TRBJ2-1	.	few	CASSGLGEQFF	TGTGCCTCGAGCGGCTTGGGTGAGCAGTTCTTC
TRBV12-3/TRBV12-4	TRBJ2-2	TRBD2	.	CASRPPSGRGTGELFF	TGTGCCAGCAGACCGCCCAGCGGGAGAGGTACCGGGGAGCTGTTTTTT
TRBV25-1	TRBJ1-1	TRBD1	.	CASRWDRGLVVNTEAFF	TGTGCCAGCAGGTGGGACAGGGGGCTTGTCGTGAACACTGAAGCTTTCTTT
TRBV12-3/TRBV12-4	TRBJ2-4	.	few	CASSPSPPGAKNIQYF	TGTGCCAGCAGTCCGTCCCCCCCCGGGGCCAAAAACATTCAGTACTTC
TRBV27	TRBJ2-7	TRBD1	.	CASRTGQGGHEQYF	TGTGCCAGCAGGACGGGACAGGGAGGCCACGAGCAGTACTTC
TRBV7-2	TRBJ1-3	TRBD1	many	CASSRGQRSGNTIYF	TGTGCCAGCAGCAGGGGACAGCGCTCTGGAAACACCATATATTTT
TRBV10-3	TRBJ2-1	.	many	CAISELGVYNEQFF	TGTGCCATCAGTGAGCTGGGAGTTTACAATGAGCAGTTCTTC